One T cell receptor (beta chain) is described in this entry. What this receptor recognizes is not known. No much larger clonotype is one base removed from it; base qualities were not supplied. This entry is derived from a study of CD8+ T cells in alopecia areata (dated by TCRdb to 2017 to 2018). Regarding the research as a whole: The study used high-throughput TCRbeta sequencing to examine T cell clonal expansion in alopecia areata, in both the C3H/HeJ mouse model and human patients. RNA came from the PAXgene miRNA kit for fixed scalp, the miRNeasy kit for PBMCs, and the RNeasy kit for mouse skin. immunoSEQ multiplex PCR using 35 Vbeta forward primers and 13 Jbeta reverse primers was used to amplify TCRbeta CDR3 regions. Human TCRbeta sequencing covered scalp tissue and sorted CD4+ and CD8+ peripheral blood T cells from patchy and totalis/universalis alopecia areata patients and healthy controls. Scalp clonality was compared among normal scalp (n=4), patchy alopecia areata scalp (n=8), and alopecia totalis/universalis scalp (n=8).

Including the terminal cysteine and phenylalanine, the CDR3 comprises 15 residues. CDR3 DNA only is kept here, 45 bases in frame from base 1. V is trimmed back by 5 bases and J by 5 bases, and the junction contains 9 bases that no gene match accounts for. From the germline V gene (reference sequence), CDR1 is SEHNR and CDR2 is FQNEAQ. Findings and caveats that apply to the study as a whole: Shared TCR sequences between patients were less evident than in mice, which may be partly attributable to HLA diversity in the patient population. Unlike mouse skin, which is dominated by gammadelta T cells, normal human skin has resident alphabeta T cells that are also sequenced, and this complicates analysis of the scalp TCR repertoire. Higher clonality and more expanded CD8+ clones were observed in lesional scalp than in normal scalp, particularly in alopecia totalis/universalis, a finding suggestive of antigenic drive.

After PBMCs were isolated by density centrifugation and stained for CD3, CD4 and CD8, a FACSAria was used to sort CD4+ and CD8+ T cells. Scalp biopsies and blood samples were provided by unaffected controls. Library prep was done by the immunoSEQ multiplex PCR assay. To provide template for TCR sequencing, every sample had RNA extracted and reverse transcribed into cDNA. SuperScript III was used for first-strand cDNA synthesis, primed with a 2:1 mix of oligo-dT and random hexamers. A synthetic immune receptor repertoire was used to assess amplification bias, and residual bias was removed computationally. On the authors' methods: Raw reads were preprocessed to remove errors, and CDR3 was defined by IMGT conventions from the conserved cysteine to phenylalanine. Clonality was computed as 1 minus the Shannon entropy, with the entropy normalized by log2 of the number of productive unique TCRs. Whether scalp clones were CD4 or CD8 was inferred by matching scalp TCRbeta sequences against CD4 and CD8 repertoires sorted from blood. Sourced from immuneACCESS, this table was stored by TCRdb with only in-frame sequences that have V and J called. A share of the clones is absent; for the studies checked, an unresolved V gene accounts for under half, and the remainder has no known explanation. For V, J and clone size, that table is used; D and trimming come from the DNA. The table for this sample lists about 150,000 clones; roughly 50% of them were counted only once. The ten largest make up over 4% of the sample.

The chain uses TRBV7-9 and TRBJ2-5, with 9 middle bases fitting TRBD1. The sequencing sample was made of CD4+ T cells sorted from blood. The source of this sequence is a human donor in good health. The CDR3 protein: CASSHHRGQEETQYF. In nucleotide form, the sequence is TGTGCCAGCAGCCATCACAGGGGGCAGGAGGAGACCCAGTACTTC. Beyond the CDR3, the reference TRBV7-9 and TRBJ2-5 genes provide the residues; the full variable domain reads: DTGVSQNPRHKITKRGQNVTFRCDPISEHNRLYWYRQTLGQGPEFLTYFQNEAQLEKSRLLSDRFSAERPKGSFSTLEIQRTEQGDSAMYLCASSHHRGQEETQYFGPGTRLLVL.